This T cell receptor beta chain was recovered during a study of T cell responses to AZD1222 COVID-19 vaccine. Whole-study context: Pooling covered second doses at about 4 or about 12 weeks.

Whole-study results and caveats: The study sampled repertoires only after the peak T cell response. Targets within unmutated variant regions were reportedly found for nearly half of spike-specific TCRs. Donors were chiefly white British, with a greater number of females, and clonal diversity was perhaps underestimated.

Some clones are missing from TCRdb's copy, which holds only in-frame ones; the method was immunoSEQ multiplex PCR. The sample shows 70,000 or so clones, roughly 91% of them seen only once. The CDR3 runs to 16 residues. Concerning this clone: What it binds is unknown.

This rearrangement joins TRBV12-2 to TRBJ1-5; the D call in the table, TRBD1, was not verified against the DNA. TRBV12-2 corresponds to a pseudogene. The sample was peripheral blood, taken on day 0 of AZD1222 vaccination. The TCR sequence derives from an adult in good health. Written as DNA, the CDR3 is TGTGCAAGTCGCTCTTACAGGGGGCCTGGCAATCAGCCCCAGCATTTT. It is translated as CASRSYRGPGNQPQHF.